This T cell receptor beta chain was identified in a study of cytomegalovirus exposure and HLA in healthy donors. The method was immunoSEQ multiplex PCR; TCRdb's version includes in-frame clones alone and lacks a portion of them. The table has about 140,000 clones, around four fifths seen once. The V gene end was trimmed by 7 bases and the J gene end by 6 bases; junction bases not matched to a gene: 6. CDR3 size: 13 residues. Germline values: CDR1 MNHNY, CDR2 SVGAGI (reference sequence). The rearrangement links TRBV6-6 to TRBJ1-5; TRBD1 agrees at 7 bases. This TCR was sampled from a woman aged 25 to 39 in good health and CMV-seronegative. The sample comprised PBMCs. The CDR3 region has the DNA TGTGCCAGCACCGGACAGGAAATTCAGCCCCAGCATTTT. Protein: CASTGQEIQPQHF.